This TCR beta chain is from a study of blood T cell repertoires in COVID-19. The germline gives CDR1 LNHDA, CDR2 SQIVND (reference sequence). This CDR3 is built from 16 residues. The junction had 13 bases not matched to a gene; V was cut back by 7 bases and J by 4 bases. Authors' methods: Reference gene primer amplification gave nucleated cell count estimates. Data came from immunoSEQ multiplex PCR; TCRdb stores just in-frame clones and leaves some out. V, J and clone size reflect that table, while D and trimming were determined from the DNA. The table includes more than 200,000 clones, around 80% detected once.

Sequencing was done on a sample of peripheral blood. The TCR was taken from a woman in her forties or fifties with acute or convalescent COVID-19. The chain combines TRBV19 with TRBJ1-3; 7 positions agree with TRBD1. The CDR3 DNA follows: TGTGCCAGTACCCCAAATCAGGGGGTTTACGGAAACACCATATATTTT. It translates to CASTPNQGVYGNTIYF.